The 25 T cell receptor beta chains below all came from one sample that was sequenced in a study of cytomegalovirus exposure and HLA in healthy donors. The PCR made use of 60 Vbeta and 13 Jbeta primers. Produced via immunoSEQ multiplex PCR; TCRdb's table is partial and in-frame only. This table holds roughly 130,000 clones, just under 75% found once. The sample was PBMCs. These receptors came from a man aged 35 to 55 in good health and CMV-seropositive.

This chain links TRBV28 with TRBJ2-7; possibly TRBD1 for D (6 bases). Germline CDR1 is MDHEN and CDR2 is SYDVKM. V was trimmed by 3 bases and J by 5 bases, leaving 17 bases between them. The CDR3 contains 15 residues. For the CDR3, the DNA is TGTGCCAGCAGTTTCCTTTCCCGGACAGTCCACGAGCAGTACTTC. Its protein is CASSFLSRTVHEQYF.

CDR3 protein: CASSQVASTYEQYF. As DNA, the CDR3 is TGTGCCAGCAGCCAAGTGGCCTCCACCTACGAGCAGTACTTC. This chain joins TRBV4-2 and TRBJ2-7; D gene unclear. The CDR3 length is 14 residues. Trimming cost V 1 base and J 2 bases, with 9 bases left between them. Per germline, CDR1 LGHNA and CDR2 YNFKEQ.

The V call is TRBV11-3, the J call TRBJ2-3; D perhaps matches TRBD2 (5 bases). Trimming removed 4 bases from V and 4 bases from J, with 12 bases in between. Germline assignment: CDR1 SGHNT and CDR2 YENEEA. The CDR3 is 14 residues long. CDR3 sequence (DNA): TGTGCCAGCAGCTCGCCGAGAGCGGCAGATACGCAGTATTTT. Amino acid sequence: CASSSPRAADTQYF.

This clone was observed a handful of times. The rearrangement uses TRBV5-1 and TRBJ1-6; maybe TRBD1 (6 bases). In germline, CDR1 is SGHRS, CDR2 YFSETQ. Trimming stripped 0 bases from V and 1 base from J, with 8 bases between. This CDR3 has 16 residues. The CDR3 DNA sequence: TGCGCCAGCAGCTTGGCAGGGGATTCCTATAATTCACCCCTCCACTTT. Protein: CASSLAGDSYNSPLHF.

V usage is TRBV27 and J usage is TRBJ2-2; 9 bases fit TRBD1. This CDR3 has 19 residues. Germline loops: CDR1 MNHEY, CDR2 SMNVEV (reference sequence). Losses at the gene ends were 5 bases for V and 5 bases for J; bases not matched to a gene: 18. The chain's CDR3 is CASSLKGPGQGGRTGELFF. The CDR3 DNA follows: TGTGCCAGCAGTCTAAAGGGTCCGGGACAGGGAGGTCGGACCGGGGAGCTGTTTTTT.

This clone appeared once. The chain has TRBV5-6 and TRBJ1-1; TRBD1 matches at 9 bases. The junction had 7 bases not matched to a gene; V was cut back by 7 bases and J by 6 bases. Germline assignment: CDR1 SGHDT and CDR2 YYEEEE. CDR3 length equals 13 residues. CDR3 residues: CASAAGTGSEAFF. The CDR3, as DNA: TGTGCCAGCGCTGCCGGGACAGGGTCTGAAGCTTTCTTT.

The V call is TRBV15, the J call TRBJ2-2; 7 nucleotides align to TRBD1. The CDR3 covers 16 residues. J lost 5 bases, V lost 4 bases, and 10 bases had no gene match. CDR1 is LNHNV and CDR2 is YYDKDF in the germline V gene (reference sequence). Written as DNA, the CDR3 is TGTGCCACCAGCATCCTTGACAGGGTGGAAACCGGGGAGCTGTTTTTT. This codes for CATSILDRVETGELFF.

This clone was observed a handful of times. The V call is TRBV5-1, the J call TRBJ1-3; possibly TRBD1 for D (5 bases). The V gene's germline CDR1 is SGHRS and CDR2 YFSETQ. Deletions cut 0 bases from V and 2 bases from J, with 9 bases between. The CDR3 is made up of 15 amino acids. The CDR3 loop is CASSLAGGAGNTIYF. The CDR3 DNA follows: TGCGCCAGCAGCTTGGCTGGGGGGGCTGGAAACACCATATATTTT.

This clone was counted a few times. This chain links TRBV9 with TRBJ2-1, with 16 bases fitting TRBD2. The CDR3 length is 17 residues. The germline V gene encodes CDR1 SGDLS and CDR2 YYNGEE. Losses at the gene ends were 4 bases for V and 6 bases for J; bases not matched to a gene: 7. This chain's CDR3 is CASSLTGTSGGVNEQFF. The CDR3 region has the DNA TGTGCCAGCAGCTTAACCGGGACTAGCGGGGGGGTCAATGAGCAGTTCTTC.

The gene calls are TRBV5-1 and TRBJ2-1, with 8 bases identical to TRBD2. Germline CDR1 reads SGHRS; CDR2 reads YFSETQ. The trim removed 0 bases at V and 5 bases at J, leaving 7 bases unmatched. CDR3 length equals 16 residues. This CDR3 reads CASSLAAGVGNNEQFF. The CDR3 DNA reads TGCGCCAGCAGCTTGGCAGCGGGAGTGGGTAACAATGAGCAGTTCTTC. The whole variable domain, filled in from reference TRBV5-1 and TRBJ2-1, reads KAGVTQTPRYLIKTRGQQVTLSCSPISGHRSVSWYQQTPGQGLQFLFEYFSETQRNKGNFPGRFSGRQFSNSRSEMNVSTLELGDSALYLCASSLAAGVGNNEQFFGPGTRLTVL.

This chain links TRBV4-2 with TRBJ1-3; D might be TRBD1 (5 bases). The CDR3 is made up of 16 amino acids. The germline V and J ends were trimmed by 2 bases and 0 bases, with 11 bases remaining between them. The V gene's germline CDR1 is LGHNA and CDR2 YNFKEQ. The CDR3 protein is CASSQPDRVSGNTIYF. The CDR3 DNA is TGTGCCAGCAGCCAACCCGACAGAGTCTCTGGAAACACCATATATTTT.

This sequence joins TRBV7-8 and TRBJ2-1; D might be TRBD2 (7 bases). Per germline, CDR1 SGHVS and CDR2 FQNEAQ. The CDR3 sequence is 17 residues long. V lost 0 bases, J lost 2 bases, and 14 bases lay in between. CDR3 sequence: CASSLALGGRPYNEQFF. Here the CDR3 DNA reads TGTGCCAGCAGCTTAGCGCTCGGGGGGCGACCCTACAATGAGCAGTTCTTC.

This clone was seen only a few times. This chain uses TRBV20-1 with TRBJ1-4; D remains unclear. The germline V gene encodes CDR1 DFQATT and CDR2 SNEGSKA (reference sequence). Trimming took off 6 bases at V and 11 bases at J, with 13 bases between the two ends. The CDR3 has 11 amino acids. CDR3 nucleotide sequence: TGCAGTGCCAGCCCCAGCGTGAAACTGTTTTTT. It yields the protein CSASPSVKLFF.

The chain combines TRBV6-5 with TRBJ2-7; 9 bases match TRBD2. CDR1 is MNHEY, CDR2 SVGAGI, per germline. After removal of 6 bases from V and 4 bases from J, the junction contained 7 bases not matched to a gene. CDR3 length: 14 residues. This chain's CDR3 is CASRGTSRPYEQYF. The CDR3 region has the DNA TGTGCCAGCAGAGGGACTAGCAGACCTTACGAGCAGTACTTC.

The genes are TRBV10-1 and TRBJ1-2; a possible D gene is TRBD1 (5 bases). Looked up from germline, CDR1 is WNHNN and CDR2 is SYGVQD (reference sequence). The CDR3 spans 12 residues. V was shortened by 7 bases and J by 6 bases, with 12 bases between the two germline ends. DNA of the CDR3: TGCGCCAGCACCCCGGGGGGGGATGGCTACACCTTC. This gives the protein CASTPGGDGYTF.

CDR3: CASSPGLAVDEQFF. CDR3 nucleotide sequence: TGTGCCAGCAGCCCGGGACTAGCGGTCGATGAGCAGTTCTTC. The chain is built from TRBV7-2 and TRBJ2-1; 11 bases align to TRBD2. Losses at the gene ends were 5 bases for V and 8 bases for J; bases not matched to a gene: 5. CDR3 length equals 14 residues. CDR1 and CDR2 (germline): SGHTA, FQGNSA.

The rearrangement links TRBV2 to TRBJ2-7; 10 bases agree with TRBD2. This CDR3 region has 14 residues. With 10 bases clipped from V and 11 bases from J, the junction kept 17 bases outside the gene matches. Germline V gene lookup returns CDR1 SNHLY and CDR2 FYNNEI. This chain's CDR3 is CATSWGQRGGHEYF. In DNA form, the CDR3 reads TGTGCCACCTCCTGGGGCCAGCGGGGGGGCCATGAGTACTTC.

The chain combines TRBV5-1 with TRBJ1-2; the D gene is possibly TRBD1 (5 bases). CDR3 length equals 13 residues. The germline V gene encodes CDR1 SGHRS and CDR2 YFSETQ. V dropped 1 base and J dropped 6 bases, with 10 bases sitting between them. The CDR3 reads CASSLQGVDGYTF. The CDR3 DNA reads TGCGCCAGCAGCTTGCAGGGTGTTGATGGCTACACCTTC.

This rearrangement joins TRBV2 to TRBJ1-6; TRBD1 matches at 8 bases. The CDR3 has 15 residues. CDR1 and CDR2 from the germline V gene are SNHLY and FYNNEI. V shed 6 bases and J 7 bases; nucleotides not matched to a gene: 8. The chain's CDR3 is CASSPSTGGNSPLHF. The CDR3 DNA follows: TGTGCCAGCAGCCCCTCAACAGGGGGGAATTCACCCCTCCACTTT.

The count of this clone is one. This chain joins TRBV7-6 and TRBJ1-2, with D tentatively TRBD1 (5 bases). The CDR3 has 15 residues. Germline values: CDR1 SGHVS, CDR2 FNYEAQ. Trimming removed 7 bases at V and 0 bases at J, with 15 bases between. CDR3 coding DNA: TGTGCCAGCACCAACGGACCAGGGACTAACTATGGCTACACCTTC. This gives the protein CASTNGPGTNYGYTF.

This chain connects TRBV5-4 to TRBJ2-1; TRBD1 matches at 7 bases. The germline V gene has CDR1 SGHNT and CDR2 YYREEE (reference sequence). J was trimmed by 9 bases and V by 2 bases; bases with no gene match: 11. The CDR3 runs to 15 residues. In DNA form, the CDR3 reads TGTGCCAGCAGCTTACCGGGACAGTCGTCGGGTGAGCAGTTCTTC. Encoded protein: CASSLPGQSSGEQFF. The variable domain in full, with the rest retrieved from reference TRBV5-4 and TRBJ2-1, is ETGVTQSPTHLIKTRGQQVTLRCSSQSGHNTVSWYQQALGQGPQFIFQYYREEENGRGNFPPRFSGLQFPNYSSELNVNALELDDSALYLCASSLPGQSSGEQFFGPGTRLTVL.

The chain joins TRBV7-9 to TRBJ2-7; TRBD1 aligns across 9 bases. V was pared by 5 bases and J by 3 bases, with 5 bases of the junction left unmatched. The CDR3 is 14 amino acids. Germline V lookup: CDR1 SEHNR, CDR2 FQNEAQ (reference sequence). CDR3 coding DNA: TGTGCCAGCAGCCACAGGGGGCTAGGCTACGAGCAGTACTTC. Its protein product is CASSHRGLGYEQYF.

This chain joins TRBV19 and TRBJ2-7; 7 bases are shared with TRBD1. V lost 5 bases to trimming and J lost 2 bases; unmatched junction nucleotides: 6. Germline V gene sequence: CDR1 LNHDA, CDR2 SQIVND (reference sequence). The CDR3 spans 14 residues. The CDR3 protein is CASSVPGTAYEQYF. The CDR3 nucleotides are TGTGCCAGTAGTGTCCCCGGGACAGCCTACGAGCAGTACTTC. The whole variable domain, remainder taken from reference TRBV19 and TRBJ2-7, is DGGITQSPKYLFRKEGQNVTLSCEQNLNHDAMYWYRQDPGQGLRLIYYSQIVNDFQKGDIAEGYSVSREKKESFPLTVTSAQKNPTAFYLCASSVPGTAYEQYFGPGTRLTVT.

The V call is TRBV11-2, the J call TRBJ1-6; D is undetermined. V was clipped by 5 bases and J by 8 bases, with 7 bases between them. The V gene's germline CDR1 is SGHAT and CDR2 FQNNGV. The CDR3 is made up of 12 amino acids. The CDR3 is CASSRSDSPLHF. CDR3 nucleotide sequence: TGTGCCAGCAGCAGAAGCGATTCACCCCTCCACTTT.

This chain uses TRBV4-1 with TRBJ2-7, with D perhaps TRBD1 (6 bases). The germline CDR1 and CDR2 sequences are MGHRA and YSYEKL. The CDR3 has 14 residues. V lost 4 bases and J lost 2, with 12 bases in between. CDR3 nucleotides: TGCGCCAGCAGCCCGCCGGACAGAACCTACGAGCAGTACTTC. As protein: CASSPPDRTYEQYF.